This T cell receptor beta chain was recovered during a study of blood T cells in healthy people across ages. Then a second PCR, running about 6 to 12 cycles, was carried out with a sample-barcoded 5' primer and a J-beta primer mix. TCRdb independently ran MiXCR on the 5' RACE reads; one entry per CDR3 protein. The sample holds 380,000 or so distinct CDR3 sequences, approximately 52% seen once. Samples each yielded at least 6 micrograms of total RNA. General study points: Higher diversity and more naive CD4+ cells were features of long-lived donors, compared to aged donors. Changes in expanded clonotypes were possibly confounded, as the CMV status of donors was unknown.

For this clonotype: Its target is unknown.

The sequence was collected from a man in his fifties or sixties in good health. Sequencing used blood.

CDR3: CSVEETVNYGYTF. As DNA, the CDR3 is TGCAGCGTTGAAGAGACGGTGAACTATGGCTACACCTTC. J is TRBJ1-2 and V is TRBV29-1; D is uncertain. Germline CDR1 reads SQVTM; CDR2 reads ANQGSEA. The CDR3 is 13 amino acids. Trimming cost V 0 bases and J 2 bases, with 7 bases left between them.